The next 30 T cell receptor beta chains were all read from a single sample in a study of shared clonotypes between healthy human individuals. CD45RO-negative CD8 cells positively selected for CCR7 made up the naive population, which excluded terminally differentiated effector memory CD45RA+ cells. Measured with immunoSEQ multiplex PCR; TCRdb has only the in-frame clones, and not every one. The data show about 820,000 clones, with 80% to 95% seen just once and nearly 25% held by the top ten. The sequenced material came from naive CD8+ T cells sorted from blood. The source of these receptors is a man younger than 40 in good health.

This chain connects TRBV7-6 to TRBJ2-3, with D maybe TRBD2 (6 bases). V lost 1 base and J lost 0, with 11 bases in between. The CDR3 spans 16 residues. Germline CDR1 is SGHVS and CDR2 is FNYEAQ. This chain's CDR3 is CASSLVAGLSTDTQYF. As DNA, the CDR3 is TGTGCCAGCAGCTTAGTCGCGGGACTGAGCACAGATACGCAGTATTTT.

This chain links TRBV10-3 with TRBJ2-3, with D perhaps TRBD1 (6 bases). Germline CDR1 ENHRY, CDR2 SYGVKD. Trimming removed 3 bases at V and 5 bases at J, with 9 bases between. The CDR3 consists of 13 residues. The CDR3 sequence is CAISERGGDTQYF. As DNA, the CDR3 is TGTGCCATCAGTGAAAGAGGGGGAGATACGCAGTATTTT.

DNA of the CDR3: TGTGCCAGCAGCATCGGGCAGGGACTCCTCTACGAGCAGTACTTC. Translating gives CASSIGQGLLYEQYF. The rearrangement uses TRBV14 and TRBJ2-7, with D possibly matching TRBD2 (6 bases). The CDR3 is 15 amino acids. Germline loops: CDR1 SGHDN, CDR2 FVKESK. Trimming removed 5 bases at V and 3 bases at J, with 17 bases between.

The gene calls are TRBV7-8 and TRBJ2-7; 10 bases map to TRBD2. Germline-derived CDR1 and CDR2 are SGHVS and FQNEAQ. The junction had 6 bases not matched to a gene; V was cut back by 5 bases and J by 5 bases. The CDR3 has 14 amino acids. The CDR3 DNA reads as TGTGCCAGCAGCAGTAGCGGGAGGATCGACGAGCAGTACTTC. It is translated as CASSSSGRIDEQYF.

CDR3 loop: CASSQQAGPTSNQPQHF. The CDR3 DNA sequence: TGTGCCAGCAGCCAGCAGGCGGGACCCACTAGCAATCAGCCCCAGCATTTT. The V gene is TRBV28, the J gene TRBJ1-5; D is perhaps TRBD1 (5 bases). The CDR3 covers 17 residues. With 6 bases removed from V and 0 bases from J, the gap between germline ends came to 18 bases. Germline-derived CDR1 and CDR2 are MDHEN and SYDVKM.

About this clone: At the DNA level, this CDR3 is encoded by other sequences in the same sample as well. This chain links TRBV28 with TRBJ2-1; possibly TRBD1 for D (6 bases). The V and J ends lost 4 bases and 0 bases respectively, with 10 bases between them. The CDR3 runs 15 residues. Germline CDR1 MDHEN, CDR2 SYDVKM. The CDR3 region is CASSSRGPSYNEQFF. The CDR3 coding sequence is TGTGCCAGCAGTTCCAGGGGCCCCTCCTACAATGAGCAGTTCTTC.

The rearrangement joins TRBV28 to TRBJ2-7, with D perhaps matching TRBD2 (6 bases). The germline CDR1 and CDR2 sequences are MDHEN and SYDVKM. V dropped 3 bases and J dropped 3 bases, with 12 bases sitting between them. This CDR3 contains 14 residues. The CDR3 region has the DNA TGTGCCAGCAGTTTTGTGGGGCGGGACTACGAGCAGTACTTC. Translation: CASSFVGRDYEQYF.

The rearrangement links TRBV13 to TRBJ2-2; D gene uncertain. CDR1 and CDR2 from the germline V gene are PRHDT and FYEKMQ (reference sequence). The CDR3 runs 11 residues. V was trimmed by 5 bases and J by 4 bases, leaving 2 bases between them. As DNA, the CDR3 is TGTGCCAGCAGCATCACCGGGGAGCTGTTTTTT. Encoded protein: CASSITGELFF.

The CDR3 here is CASSLKVGTSGRVDTQYF. The CDR3 DNA reads as TGTGCCAGCAGCTTGAAAGTCGGGACTAGCGGGAGGGTAGATACGCAGTATTTT. This sequence joins TRBV5-4 and TRBJ2-3; TRBD2 agrees at 16 bases. The CDR3 has 18 residues. V shed 1 base, J shed 5 bases, and the junction held 7 bases outside the gene matches. Germline V gives CDR1 SGHNT, CDR2 YYREEE (reference sequence).

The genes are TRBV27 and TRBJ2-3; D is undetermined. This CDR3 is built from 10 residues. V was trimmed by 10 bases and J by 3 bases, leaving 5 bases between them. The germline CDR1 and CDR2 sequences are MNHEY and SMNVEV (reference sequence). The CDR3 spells CATRTDTQYF. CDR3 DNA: TGTGCCACGAGGACAGATACGCAGTATTTT.

The CDR3 sequence: CASSPMFSSYEQYF. The DNA for the CDR3 is TGTGCCAGCAGTCCCATGTTTAGCTCCTACGAGCAGTACTTC. The chain couples TRBV27 to TRBJ2-7; D gene ambiguous. This CDR3 has 14 amino acids. With 5 bases removed from V and 0 bases from J, the gap between germline ends came to 11 bases. Germline lookup yields CDR1 MNHEY and CDR2 SMNVEV (reference sequence).

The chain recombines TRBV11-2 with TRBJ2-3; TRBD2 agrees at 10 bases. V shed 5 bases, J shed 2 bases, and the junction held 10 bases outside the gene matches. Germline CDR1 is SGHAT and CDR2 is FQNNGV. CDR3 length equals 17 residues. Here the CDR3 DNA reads TGTGCCAGCAGCCAGCCACTAGCGGGAATGGACACAGATACGCAGTATTTT. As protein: CASSQPLAGMDTDTQYF.

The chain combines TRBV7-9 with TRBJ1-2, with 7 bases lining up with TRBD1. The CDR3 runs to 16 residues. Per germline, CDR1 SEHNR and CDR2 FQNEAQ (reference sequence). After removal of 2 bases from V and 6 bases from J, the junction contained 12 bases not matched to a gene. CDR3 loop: CASSLFGRQGLDGYTF. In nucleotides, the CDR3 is TGTGCCAGCAGCTTATTCGGAAGACAGGGTCTGGATGGCTACACCTTC. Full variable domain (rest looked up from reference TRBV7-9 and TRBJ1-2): DTGVSQNPRHKITKRGQNVTFRCDPISEHNRLYWYRQTLGQGPEFLTYFQNEAQLEKSRLLSDRFSAERPKGSFSTLEIQRTEQGDSAMYLCASSLFGRQGLDGYTFGSGTRLTVV.

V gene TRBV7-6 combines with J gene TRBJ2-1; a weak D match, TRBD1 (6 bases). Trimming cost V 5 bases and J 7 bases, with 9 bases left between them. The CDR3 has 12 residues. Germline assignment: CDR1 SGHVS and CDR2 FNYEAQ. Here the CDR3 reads CASSPTGNEQFF. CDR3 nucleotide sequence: TGTGCCAGCAGCCCCACAGGGAATGAGCAGTTCTTC.

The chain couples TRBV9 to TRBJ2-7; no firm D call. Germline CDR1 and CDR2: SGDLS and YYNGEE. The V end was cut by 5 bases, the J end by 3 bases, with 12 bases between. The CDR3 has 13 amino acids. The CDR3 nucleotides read TGTGCCAGCAGTGAGGCAGTTAACTACGAGCAGTACTTC. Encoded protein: CASSEAVNYEQYF.

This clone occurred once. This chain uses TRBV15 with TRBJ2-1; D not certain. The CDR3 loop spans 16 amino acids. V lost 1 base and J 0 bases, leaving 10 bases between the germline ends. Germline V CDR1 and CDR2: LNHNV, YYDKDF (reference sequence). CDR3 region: CATSRVPKSSYNEQFF. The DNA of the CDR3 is TGTGCCACCAGCAGAGTTCCGAAAAGCTCCTACAATGAGCAGTTCTTC.

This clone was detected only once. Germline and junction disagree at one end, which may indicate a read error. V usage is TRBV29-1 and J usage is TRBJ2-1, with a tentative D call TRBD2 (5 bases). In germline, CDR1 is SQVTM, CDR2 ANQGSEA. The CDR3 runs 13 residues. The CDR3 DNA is TGCAGCGTTTCGGGGAAGTCCTACAATGGGCAGTTCTTC. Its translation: CSVSGKSYNGQFF.

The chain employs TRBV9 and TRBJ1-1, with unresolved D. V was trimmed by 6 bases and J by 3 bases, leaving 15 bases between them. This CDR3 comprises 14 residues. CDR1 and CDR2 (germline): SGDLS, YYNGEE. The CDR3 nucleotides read TGTGCCAGCAACTCTGGGTTCGAGCACACTGAAGCTTTCTTT. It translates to CASNSGFEHTEAFF.

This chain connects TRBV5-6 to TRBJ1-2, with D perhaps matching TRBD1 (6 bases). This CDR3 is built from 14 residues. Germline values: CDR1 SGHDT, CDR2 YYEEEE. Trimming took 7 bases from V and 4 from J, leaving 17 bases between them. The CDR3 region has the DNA TGTGCCAGCGCCCCAGGTGGGGGCTCCTATGGCTACACCTTC. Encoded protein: CASAPGGGSYGYTF.

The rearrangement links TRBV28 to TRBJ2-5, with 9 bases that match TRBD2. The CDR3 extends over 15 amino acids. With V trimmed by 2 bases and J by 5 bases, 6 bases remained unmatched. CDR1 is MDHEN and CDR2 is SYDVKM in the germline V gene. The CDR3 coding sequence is TGTGCCAGCAGTTTAATAGCGGGAGTCGCCGAGACCCAGTACTTC. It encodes CASSLIAGVAETQYF.

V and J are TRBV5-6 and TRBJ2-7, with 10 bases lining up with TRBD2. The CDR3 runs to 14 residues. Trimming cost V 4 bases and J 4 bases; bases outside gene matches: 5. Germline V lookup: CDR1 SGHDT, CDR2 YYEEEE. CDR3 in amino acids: CASSPGTSVYEQYF. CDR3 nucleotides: TGTGCCAGCAGCCCCGGGACTAGCGTATACGAGCAGTACTTC.

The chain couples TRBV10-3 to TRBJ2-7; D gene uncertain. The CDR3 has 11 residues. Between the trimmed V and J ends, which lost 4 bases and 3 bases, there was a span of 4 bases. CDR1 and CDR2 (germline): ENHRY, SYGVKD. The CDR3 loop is CAISGDYEQYF. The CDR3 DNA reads TGTGCCATCAGTGGGGACTACGAGCAGTACTTC.

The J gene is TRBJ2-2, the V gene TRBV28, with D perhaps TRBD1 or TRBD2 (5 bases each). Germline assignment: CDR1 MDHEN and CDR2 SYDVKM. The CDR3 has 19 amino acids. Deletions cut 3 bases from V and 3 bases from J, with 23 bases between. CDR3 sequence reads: CASSFDFPGHKRDTGELFF. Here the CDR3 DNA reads TGTGCCAGCAGTTTTGATTTCCCTGGACATAAGAGGGACACCGGGGAGCTGTTTTTT. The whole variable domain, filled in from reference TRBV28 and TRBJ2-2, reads DVKVTQSSRYLVKRTGEKVFLECVQDMDHENMFWYRQDPGLGLRLIYFSYDVKMKEKGDIPEGYSVSREKKERFSLILESASTNQTSMYLCASSFDFPGHKRDTGELFFGEGSRLTVL.

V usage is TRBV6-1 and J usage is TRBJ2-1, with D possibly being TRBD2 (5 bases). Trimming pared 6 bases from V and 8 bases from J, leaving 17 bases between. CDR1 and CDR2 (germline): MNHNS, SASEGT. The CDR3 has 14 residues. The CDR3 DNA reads TGTGCCAGCAGGAGCGGAACCTCGGGCGATGAGCAGTTCTTC. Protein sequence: CASRSGTSGDEQFF.

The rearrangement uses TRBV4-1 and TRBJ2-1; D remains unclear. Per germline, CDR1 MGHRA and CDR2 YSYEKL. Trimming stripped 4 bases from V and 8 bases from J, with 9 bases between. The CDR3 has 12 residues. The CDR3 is CASSRLTDEQFF. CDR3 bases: TGCGCCAGCAGCCGGCTCACGGATGAGCAGTTCTTC.

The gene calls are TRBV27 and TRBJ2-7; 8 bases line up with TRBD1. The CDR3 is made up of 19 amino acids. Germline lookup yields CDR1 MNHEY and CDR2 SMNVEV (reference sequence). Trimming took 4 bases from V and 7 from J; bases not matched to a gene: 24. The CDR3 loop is CASSSFRTAGTGGPWEQYF. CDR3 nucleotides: TGTGCCAGCAGTTCCTTTCGCACCGCCGGGACAGGAGGACCTTGGGAGCAGTACTTC.

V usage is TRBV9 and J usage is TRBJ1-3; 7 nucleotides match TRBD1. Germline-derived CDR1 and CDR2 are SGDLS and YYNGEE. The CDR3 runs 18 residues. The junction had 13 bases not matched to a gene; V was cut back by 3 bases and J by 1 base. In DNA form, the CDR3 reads TGTGCCAGCAGCGGATCGGGACAGCTTAGACTTTCTGGAAACACCATATATTTT. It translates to CASSGSGQLRLSGNTIYF. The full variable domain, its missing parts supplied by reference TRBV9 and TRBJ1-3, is DSGVTQTPKHLITATGQRVTLRCSPRSGDLSVYWYQQSLDQGLQFLIQYYNGEERAKGNILERFSAQQFPDLHSELNLSSLELGDSALYFCASSGSGQLRLSGNTIYFGEGSWLTVV.

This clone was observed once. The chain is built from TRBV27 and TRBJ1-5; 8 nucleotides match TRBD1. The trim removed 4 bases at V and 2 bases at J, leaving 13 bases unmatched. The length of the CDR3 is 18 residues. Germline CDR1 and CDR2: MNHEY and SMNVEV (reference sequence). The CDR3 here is CASSSPRTGGLGNQPQHF. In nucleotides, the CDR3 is TGTGCCAGCAGTTCCCCAAGAACAGGGGGATTGGGCAATCAGCCCCAGCATTTT.

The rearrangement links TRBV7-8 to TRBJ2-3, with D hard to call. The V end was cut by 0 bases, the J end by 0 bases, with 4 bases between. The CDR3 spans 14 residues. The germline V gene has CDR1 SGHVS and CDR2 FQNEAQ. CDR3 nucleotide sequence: TGTGCCAGCAGCTTAGCGTATAGCACAGATACGCAGTATTTT. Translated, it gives CASSLAYSTDTQYF.

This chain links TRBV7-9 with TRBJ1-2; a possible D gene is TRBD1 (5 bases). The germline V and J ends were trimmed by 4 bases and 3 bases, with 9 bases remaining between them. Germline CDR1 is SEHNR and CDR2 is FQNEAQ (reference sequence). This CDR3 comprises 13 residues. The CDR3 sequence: CASSWGTDYGYTF. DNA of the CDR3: TGTGCCAGCAGCTGGGGGACGGACTATGGCTACACCTTC. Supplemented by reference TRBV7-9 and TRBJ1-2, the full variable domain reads DTGVSQNPRHKITKRGQNVTFRCDPISEHNRLYWYRQTLGQGPEFLTYFQNEAQLEKSRLLSDRFSAERPKGSFSTLEIQRTEQGDSAMYLCASSWGTDYGYTFGSGTRLTVV.